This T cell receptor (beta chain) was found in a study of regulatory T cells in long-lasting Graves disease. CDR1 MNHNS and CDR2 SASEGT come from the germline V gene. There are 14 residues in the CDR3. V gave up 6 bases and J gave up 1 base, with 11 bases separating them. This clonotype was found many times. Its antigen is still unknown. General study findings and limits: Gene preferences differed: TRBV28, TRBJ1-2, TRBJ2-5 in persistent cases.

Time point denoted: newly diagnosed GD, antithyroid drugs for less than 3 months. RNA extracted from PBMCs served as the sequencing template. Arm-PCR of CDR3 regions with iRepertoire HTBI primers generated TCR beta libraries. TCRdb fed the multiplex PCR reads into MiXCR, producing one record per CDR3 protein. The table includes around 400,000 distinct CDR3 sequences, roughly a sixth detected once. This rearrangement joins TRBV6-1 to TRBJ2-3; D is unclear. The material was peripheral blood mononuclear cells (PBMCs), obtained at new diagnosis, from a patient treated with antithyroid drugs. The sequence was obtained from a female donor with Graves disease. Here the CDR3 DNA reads TGTGCCAGCAGCCGTACGGCAGGCACAGATACGCAGTATTTT. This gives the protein CASSRTAGTDTQYF.